Below are 13 T cell receptor beta chains sequenced from a single sample in a study of T-cell memory formation after mild COVID-19 (dated by TCRdb to the early 2020s). The library relied on 5' RACE. These reads were obtained on an Illumina NovaSeq 6000. The raw public reads went through TCRdb reprocessing: fastp at Q25, MiXCR clone calling, in-frame beta chains kept. Merged by CDR3 protein, the rows form single entries marked with the most common genes and DNA. This sample is represented by approximately 260,000 distinct CDR3 sequences; roughly 18% of them were singletons. The biggest ten clones account for 23% of the sample. The sample was PBMCs or a T cell subset sorted from them (not recorded which). These TCRs come from a man between 18 and 35 years old who had mild COVID-19 (a few samples of this study predate the infection). The sample titles of this study are shuffled in the database, so cell type and time point are left out; the donor was told from shared clones.

This clonotype has more than one count but fewer than ten. The chain uses TRBV20-1 and TRBJ2-4; 9 positions match TRBD1. Germline lookup yields CDR1 DFQATT and CDR2 SNEGSKA (reference sequence). This CDR3 is built from 15 residues. With 3 bases clipped from V and 2 bases from J, the junction kept 5 bases outside the gene matches. The CDR3: CSARGDRVTKNIQYF. The CDR3 DNA sequence: TGCAGTGCTAGGGGGGACAGGGTCACCAAAAACATTCAGTACTTC.

The chain uses TRBV12-3 or TRBV12-4 and TRBJ2-3; D uncertain. The CDR3 is made up of 17 amino acids. Between the trimmed V and J ends, which lost 3 bases and 4 bases, there was a span of 20 bases. This CDR3 is CASSLFGPPAPPDTQYF. Here the CDR3 DNA reads TGTGCCAGCAGTTTGTTCGGACCCCCCGCGCCTCCAGATACGCAGTATTTT.

The table lists this clonotype with a few counts. The chain couples TRBV6-6 to TRBJ2-6; 10 bases line up with TRBD1. From germline, CDR1 is MNHNY and CDR2 SVGAGI (reference sequence). This CDR3 is 17 amino acids long. With 4 bases clipped from V and 2 bases from J, the junction kept 5 bases outside the gene matches. Here the CDR3 reads CASSSWTGGTGANVLTF. CDR3 nucleotides: TGTGCCAGCAGTTCTTGGACAGGGGGTACTGGGGCCAACGTCCTGACTTTC.

The chain joins TRBV4-3 to TRBJ2-2, with D uncertain. This CDR3 comprises 14 residues. Trimming left V 0 bases short and J 6 bases short, with 8 bases between. The V gene's germline CDR1 is LGHNA and CDR2 YSLEER. Here the CDR3 reads CASSQDLWAGELFF. Written as DNA, the CDR3 is TGCGCCAGCAGCCAAGATCTTTGGGCCGGGGAGCTGTTTTTT.

In its sample, this clonotype was seen a few times. The V call is TRBV29-1, the J call TRBJ2-1, with D possibly TRBD2 on 6 matching bases. The CDR3 is 14 amino acids. Trimming stripped 6 bases from V and 0 bases from J, with 12 bases between. The V gene's germline CDR1 is SQVTM and CDR2 ANQGSEA. CDR3 residues: CSVPIGSSYNEQFF. As DNA, the CDR3 is TGCAGCGTACCCATCGGGAGCTCCTACAATGAGCAGTTCTTC.

This clonotype turned up a few times. The J gene is TRBJ2-4, the V gene TRBV12-3 or TRBV12-4; D gene unclear. This CDR3 contains 16 residues. V was clipped by 3 bases and J by 0 bases, with 12 bases between them. The CDR3 protein is CASSFRAALAKNIQYF. The DNA of the CDR3 is TGTGCCAGCAGTTTTCGGGCGGCCTTAGCCAAAAACATTCAGTACTTC.

The rearrangement links TRBV5-1 to TRBJ2-1; D assignment may be TRBD1 or TRBD2 (5 bases each). CDR3 length equals 12 residues. The V gene's germline CDR1 is SGHRS and CDR2 YFSETQ. Trimming left V 7 bases short and J 6 bases short, with 11 bases between. The CDR3 DNA sequence: TGCGCCAGCTCAGGGAGTTTCAATGAGCAGTTCTTC. This encodes CASSGSFNEQFF. The full variable domain, completed using reference TRBV5-1 and TRBJ2-1, is KAGVTQTPRYLIKTRGQQVTLSCSPISGHRSVSWYQQTPGQGLQFLFEYFSETQRNKGNFPGRFSGRQFSNSRSEMNVSTLELGDSALYLCASSGSFNEQFFGPGTRLTVL.

There are a few counts of this clonotype. The gene calls are TRBV5-1 and TRBJ2-1, with D unresolved. The CDR3 has 14 amino acids. Trimming took 0 bases from V and 5 from J, leaving 9 bases between them. CDR1 is SGHRS and CDR2 is YFSETQ in the germline V gene. Here the CDR3 DNA reads TGCGCCAGCAGCTTGGATGGACCCCACAATGAGCAGTTCTTC. Its protein product is CASSLDGPHNEQFF.

The chain has TRBV5-4 and TRBJ1-4; a weak D match, TRBD1 (6 bases). V lost 3 bases and J 6 bases, leaving 12 bases between the germline ends. The germline V gene encodes CDR1 SGHNT and CDR2 YYREEE (reference sequence). CDR3 length: 14 amino acids. CDR3 sequence (DNA): TGTGCCAGCAGCTGGGGGGGCATGGATGAAAAACTGTTTTTT. Amino acids: CASSWGGMDEKLFF.

This clonotype was seen only a few times. In DNA, the CDR3 is TGCGCCAGCAGCGTGGGGAGGGAGGACAATGAGCAGTTCTTC. Translated: CASSVGREDNEQFF. The chain employs TRBV5-1 and TRBJ2-1; 7 nucleotides align to TRBD2. Germline CDR1 is SGHRS and CDR2 is YFSETQ. The CDR3 covers 14 residues. The trim removed 4 bases at V and 5 bases at J, leaving 6 bases unmatched.

V gene TRBV7-3 combines with J gene TRBJ2-5, with 11 positions matching TRBD2. V trimming: 5 bases; J trimming: 4 bases; junction bases outside the gene matches: 6. Germline CDR1 reads SGHTA; CDR2 reads FQGTGA. CDR3 length equals 15 residues. The CDR3 nucleotides read TGTGCCAGCAGCATTAGCGGGGGGGCTGGAGAGACCCAGTACTTC. This encodes CASSISGGAGETQYF.

At least ten counts were recorded for this clonotype. This chain uses TRBV18 with TRBJ2-7, with D possibly matching TRBD1 (7 bases). Trimming pared 3 bases from V and 3 bases from J, leaving 9 bases between. The CDR3 runs to 13 residues. Germline CDR1 KGHSH, CDR2 LQKENI. Written as DNA, the CDR3 is TGTGCCAGCTCACCCCAGGGGGGCTACGAGCAGTACGTC. It yields the protein CASSPQGGYEQYV.

Only a few counts were recorded for this clonotype. The chain links TRBV5-1 to TRBJ1-2; 8 bases agree with TRBD1. V trimming: 0 bases; J trimming: 6 bases; junction bases outside the gene matches: 1. Germline lookup yields CDR1 SGHRS and CDR2 YFSETQ. The CDR3 has 13 residues. The CDR3 here is CASSLGQGHGYTF. The CDR3, as DNA: TGCGCCAGCAGCTTGGGACAGGGGCATGGCTACACCTTC.